This T cell receptor beta chain was found in a study of T cells in Graves' hyperthyroidism and ophthalmopathy. Findings and caveats of the study: Progression to ophthalmopathy was predicted a median of roughly 6.8 months early. Most expanded thyroid clonotypes above 0.001 also appeared in blood. Ophthalmopathy and stable hyperthyroidism were separated by a 13 V-J model.

This CDR3 comprises 16 residues. Unmatched junction bases numbered 5, after V lost 4 bases and J lost 3 bases. Per germline, CDR1 SGHRS and CDR2 YFSETQ. Using RNA transcripts as the source, TCR beta CDR3 regions were amplified. The study used the HTBI primer set for a first-round RT-PCR of the TCR CDR3. Via MiXCR, TCRdb re-called the multiplex PCR reads, giving one row per CDR3 protein. This table has about 280,000 distinct CDR3 sequences, less than 30% appearing once. This clonotype was observed at least ten times. Antigen: not known. The study excluded patients with uncontrolled infection, other autoimmune disease, pregnancy or lactation.

This sequence was found in a man between 35 and 55 years old with Graves' hyperthyroidism that later progressed to Graves' ophthalmopathy. The sample consisted of blood. The rearrangement joins TRBV5-1 to TRBJ2-5, with TRBD2 identical over 14 bases. For the CDR3, the DNA is TGCGCCAGCAGCAACAGACTAGCGGGAGGGAAAGAGACCCAGTACTTC. Protein: CASSNRLAGGKETQYF.